This TCR beta chain was profiled in a study of early T cells in non-severe SARS-CoV-2 infection. Study context: Chains were unpaired, as sequencing was done on bulk RNA from unsorted whole blood.

This clonotype was seen a few times. Trimming cost V 1 base and J 5 bases; bases outside gene matches: 14. CDR3 length equals 17 residues. The V gene's germline CDR1 is MNHNY and CDR2 SVGAGI (reference sequence). TCRdb recomputed calls from the 5' RACE reads with MiXCR, one row per CDR3 protein. This table holds roughly 70,000 distinct CDR3 sequences, 20% found once. This chain joins TRBV6-6 and TRBJ2-7; 7 bases line up with TRBD1. The sequenced sample was whole blood, obtained at baseline. This TCR came from an adult who was a healthcare worker with PCR-confirmed SARS-CoV-2 infection or an uninfected control (not recorded which). Here the CDR3 DNA reads TGTGCCAGCAGTTACTTTCCCCGGCACAGGGGATACCACGAGCAGTACTTC. Encoded protein: CASSYFPRHRGYHEQYF.